The source of this T cell receptor beta chain is a study of blood T cell repertoires in COVID-19. Across the whole study: From the United States, Italy and Spain came samples of acute and convalescent COVID-19. The analysed material was cDNA or gDNA that came from T cells, B-cell-depleted T cells, or PBMCs.

CDR3 length equals 13 residues. Germline values: CDR1 SGDLS, CDR2 YYNGEE. Trimming cost V 4 bases and J 7 bases, with 9 bases left between them. Original handling: Amplification from reference gene primers served as the basis for estimated nucleated cell counts. This table comes from immunoSEQ multiplex PCR, and its TCRdb copy is limited to in-frame clones, with some not included. The V and J calls and the clone size are those of that table, but D and trimming were determined from the DNA. The sample holds 150,000 to 200,000 clones, 80% to 90% seen once. The chain uses TRBV9 and TRBJ1-6; no clear D. The sequenced sample consisted of peripheral blood. The TCR originated in a man younger than 30 who had recovered from COVID-19. DNA for the CDR3: TGTGCCAGCAGCCTGCGGTCAAATTCACCCCTCCACTTT. It encodes CASSLRSNSPLHF.